These T cell receptor beta chains were read from a single sample in a study of T cell responses to AZD1222 COVID-19 vaccine. This table comes from immunoSEQ multiplex PCR, and its TCRdb copy is limited to in-frame clones, with some not included. In the table there are some 120,000 clones, 75% to 90% of which are singletons. This specimen was peripheral blood, taken 28 days after the second AZD1222 dose. These receptors came from an adult who received the AZD1222 COVID-19 vaccine. Both conserved end residues are part of each CDR3. The size entry is marked missing in some rows and otherwise reads once, few, many or a size class.

v_gene: TRBV5-4
j_gene: TRBJ2-3
abundance: NA
CDR3aa: CASSPKRGRDTDTQYF

v_gene: TRBV19
j_gene: TRBJ2-7
abundance: NA
CDR3aa: CASSKARDEQYF

v_gene: TRBV11-2
j_gene: TRBJ2-2
abundance: NA
CDR3aa: CASSPTSQAPAGELFF

v_gene: TRBV5-1
j_gene: TRBJ2-5
abundance: NA
CDR3aa: CASSLITGHGETQYF

v_gene: TRBV7-7
j_gene: TRBJ1-5
abundance: NA
CDR3aa: CASSFRRSSNQPQHF

v_gene: TRBV3-1/TRBV3-2
j_gene: TRBJ2-1
abundance: NA
CDR3aa: CASSQVAGGVNNEQFF

v_gene: TRBV10-1
j_gene: TRBJ2-1
abundance: NA
CDR3aa: CASSGDLGVKANEQFF

v_gene: TRBV9
j_gene: TRBJ1-1
abundance: NA
CDR3aa: CASSAGGGRRNTEAFF

v_gene: TRBV5-1
j_gene: TRBJ2-1
abundance: NA
CDR3aa: CASRDDVSYNEQFF

v_gene: TRBV2
j_gene: TRBJ1-2
abundance: once
CDR3aa: CASSGEEPGYGYTF

v_gene: TRBV5-4
j_gene: TRBJ2-5
abundance: NA
CDR3aa: CASSSKPGQGTGTQYF

v_gene: TRBV5-1
j_gene: TRBJ2-2
abundance: NA
CDR3aa: CASRFIAGDTGELFF

v_gene: TRBV2
j_gene: TRBJ2-7
abundance: NA
CDR3aa: CASSVGGGPYEQYF

v_gene: TRBV7-9
j_gene: TRBJ1-1
abundance: NA
CDR3aa: CASSPEWGGGTFF

v_gene: TRBV4-3
j_gene: TRBJ2-3
abundance: once
CDR3aa: CASSQDRRVQYF

v_gene: TRBV5-8
j_gene: TRBJ1-2
abundance: NA
CDR3aa: CASSLEDRVSNYGYTF

v_gene: TRBV7-8
j_gene: TRBJ1-2
abundance: NA
CDR3aa: CASSRGQGRGYTF

v_gene: TRBV27
j_gene: TRBJ1-2
abundance: NA
CDR3aa: CASSLAGPNYGYTF

v_gene: TRBV2
j_gene: TRBJ2-2
abundance: NA
CDR3aa: CASRGLAGGNTGELFF

v_gene: TRBV7-2
j_gene: TRBJ2-2
abundance: NA
CDR3aa: CASSFRGNTGELFF

v_gene: TRBV19
j_gene: TRBJ2-1
abundance: NA
CDR3aa: CASERAVGYNEQFF

v_gene: TRBV6-4
j_gene: TRBJ1-3
abundance: NA
CDR3aa: CAGEGLPSGNTIYF

v_gene: TRBV19
j_gene: TRBJ1-5
abundance: NA
CDR3aa: CASNPQQGSNQPQHF

v_gene: TRBV5-1
j_gene: TRBJ2-2
abundance: NA
CDR3aa: CASSPWTATGELFF

v_gene: TRBV2
j_gene: TRBJ2-5
abundance: NA
CDR3aa: CASSDLAGGPRAQYF

v_gene: TRBV5-1
j_gene: TRBJ1-1
abundance: NA
CDR3aa: CATTGTGGQNTEAFF

v_gene: TRBV9
j_gene: TRBJ2-2
abundance: once
CDR3aa: CASSFTDMNTGELFF

v_gene: TRBV10-3
j_gene: TRBJ1-5
abundance: NA
CDR3aa: CAISGVNQPQHF

v_gene: TRBV2
j_gene: TRBJ2-1
abundance: NA
CDR3aa: CASMSSQNNEQFF

v_gene: TRBV30
j_gene: TRBJ2-3
abundance: NA
CDR3aa: CAWSVRSWGDTQYF

v_gene: TRBV7-6
j_gene: TRBJ2-2
abundance: NA
CDR3aa: CASSQRVQNTGELFF

v_gene: TRBV5-4
j_gene: TRBJ2-1
abundance: NA
CDR3aa: CASSLEATYNEQFF

v_gene: TRBV7-2
j_gene: TRBJ1-5
abundance: few
CDR3aa: CASSLALQGNQPQHF

v_gene: TRBV18
j_gene: TRBJ1-3
abundance: NA
CDR3aa: CASSPQTGGPGNTIYF

v_gene: TRBV7-2
j_gene: TRBJ1-1
abundance: NA
CDR3aa: CASSSSGTGDEAFF

v_gene: TRBV30
j_gene: TRBJ1-4
abundance: NA
CDR3aa: CAWSNEGFDEKLFF

v_gene: TRBV6-5
j_gene: TRBJ2-7
abundance: NA
CDR3aa: CASSNPGGEQYF